These 16 T cell receptor beta chains came from one sample sequenced in a study of identical twins. TCRdb processed the 5' RACE reads anew with MiXCR; each CDR3 protein has one entry. The sample holds approximately 280,000 distinct CDR3 sequences, roughly 8.6% seen once. The sample also formed part of further work on yellow fever vaccine responses in identical twins.

The sequencing input was memory (CD45RO+) T cells sorted from blood. The receptors originated from a young woman in good health.

This clonotype was seen more than once but under ten times. The chain uses TRBV20-1 and TRBJ2-7; 12 nucleotides align to TRBD2. J was trimmed by 4 bases and V by 6 bases; bases with no gene match: 4. The CDR3 is 13 residues long. Germline V gives CDR1 DFQATT, CDR2 SNEGSKA (reference sequence). In DNA form, the CDR3 reads TGCAGTGCCCAACTAGCGGGAGGTTACGAGCAGTACTTC. Residues: CSAQLAGGYEQYF.

This clonotype has only a few counts. The chain joins TRBV12-3 or TRBV12-4 to TRBJ2-7; tentatively, D is TRBD2 (6 bases). V lost 8 bases and J lost 3, with 26 bases in between. The CDR3 extends over 17 amino acids. The CDR3 loop reads CASRPEEGLAPIYEQYV. The CDR3 DNA reads as TGTGCCAGCCGCCCCGAGGAGGGGCTGGCTCCTATCTACGAGCAGTACGTC.

The chain is built from TRBV27 and TRBJ2-1, with TRBD2 identical over 10 bases. The CDR3 length is 16 residues. Germline values: CDR1 MNHEY, CDR2 SMNVEV (reference sequence). Germline trimming cut 1 base from V and 5 bases from J; bases unmatched to any gene: 5. The CDR3 DNA is TGTGCCAGCAGTTTATTTAGCGGGGGGCCAAACAATGAGCAGTTCTTC. Translation: CASSLFSGGPNNEQFF.

This clonotype was picked up many times. The gene calls are TRBV20-1 and TRBJ1-1, with D unresolved. CDR3 length: 14 amino acids. Per germline, CDR1 DFQATT and CDR2 SNEGSKA (reference sequence). V lost 3 bases to trimming and J lost 0 bases, with 11 bases between them. Written as DNA, the CDR3 is TGCAGTGCTAGCGTCCCGACTGTGAACACTGAAGCTTTCTTT. This encodes CSASVPTVNTEAFF.

This clonotype was seen only a few times. V usage is TRBV15 and J usage is TRBJ2-3; TRBD2 matches 7 bases. This CDR3 comprises 16 residues. Germline-derived CDR1 and CDR2 are LNHNV and YYDKDF (reference sequence). V shed 6 bases and J 3 bases; nucleotides not matched to a gene: 12. CDR3 residues: CATSPIAREITDTQYF. The CDR3 coding sequence is TGTGCCACCAGTCCAATTGCGCGGGAGATAACAGATACGCAGTATTTT.

This chain connects TRBV10-2 to TRBJ1-2, with D possibly TRBD1 on 5 matching bases. This CDR3 has 12 residues. The germline V and J ends were trimmed by 3 bases and 8 bases, with 10 bases remaining between them. Germline-derived CDR1 and CDR2 are WSHSY and SAAADI. The CDR3 protein is CASSDGTRGYTF. CDR3 coding DNA: TGCGCCAGCAGTGACGGGACGCGGGGCTACACCTTC.

This clonotype was counted a few times. This chain connects TRBV9 to TRBJ2-1; no clear D. Trimming shortened V by 1 base and J by 2 bases, and 10 bases separated the two germline ends. The CDR3 runs to 15 residues. Germline CDR1 reads SGDLS; CDR2 reads YYNGEE. CDR3 nucleotide sequence: TGTGCCAGCAGCGTAACGATCGCCGCCTACAATGAGCAGTTCTTC. This gives the protein CASSVTIAAYNEQFF.

This clonotype was seen a few times. The rearrangement uses TRBV15 and TRBJ1-6; the D gene is possibly TRBD1 (5 bases). V shed 1 base and J shed 7 bases, with 11 bases lying between them. This CDR3 contains 15 residues. CDR1 LNHNV and CDR2 YYDKDF come from the germline V gene (reference sequence). CDR3: CATSRARGLNSPLHF. In DNA, the CDR3 is TGTGCCACCAGCAGAGCCCGGGGCCTGAATTCACCCCTCCACTTT.

V and J are TRBV20-1 and TRBJ1-5; no clear D. CDR1 and CDR2 from the germline V gene are DFQATT and SNEGSKA (reference sequence). The CDR3 totals 13 residues. V was clipped by 2 bases and J by 1 base, with 6 bases between them. The CDR3 nucleotides are TGCAGTGCTAGACGGGCAAGCAATCAGCCCCAGCATTTT. Translation: CSARRASNQPQHF.

This chain links TRBV7-3 with TRBJ2-3; TRBD2 aligns across 7 bases. CDR1 is SGHTA, CDR2 FQGTGA, per germline. CDR3 length: 15 residues. V shed 0 bases, J shed 2 bases, and the junction held 2 bases outside the gene matches. The CDR3 protein is CASSLTGGFTDTQYF. The CDR3 nucleotides are TGTGCCAGCAGCTTAACGGGGGGGTTCACAGATACGCAGTATTTT.

Many counts were recorded for this clonotype. The chain is built from TRBV7-7 and TRBJ2-3, with TRBD1 as a possible D gene (6 bases). Germline assignment: CDR1 SSHAT and CDR2 FNYEAQ (reference sequence). Between the trimmed V and J ends, which lost 5 bases and 5 bases, there was a span of 11 bases. The CDR3 loop spans 13 amino acids. CDR3: CASSNQGLDTQYF. The CDR3 bases are TGTGCCAGCAGCAACCAGGGGTTAGATACGCAGTATTTT.

In this sample, this clonotype turned up many times. V and J are TRBV2 and TRBJ2-3; 12 nucleotides align to TRBD2. The CDR3 is made up of 20 amino acids. CDR1 and CDR2 (germline): SNHLY, FYNNEI. V lost 2 bases, J lost 4 bases, and 16 bases stayed unmatched. In DNA, the CDR3 is TGTGCCAGCAGTGAATATCGCGCTAGCGGGAGGGCATGGCAAGCAGATACGCAGTATTTT. As protein: CASSEYRASGRAWQADTQYF. Using reference TRBV2 and TRBJ2-3 for the parts outside the CDR3, the full variable domain is EPEVTQTPSHQVTQMGQEVILRCVPISNHLYFYWYRQILGQKVEFLVSFYNNEISEKSEIFDDQFSVERPDGSNFTLKIRSTKLEDSAMYFCASSEYRASGRAWQADTQYFGPGTRLTVL.

This clonotype was detected many times. The genes are TRBV12-3 or TRBV12-4 and TRBJ2-3; 8 positions agree with TRBD1. The CDR3 consists of 14 residues. J was trimmed by 3 bases and V by 3 bases; bases with no gene match: 2. CDR3 DNA: TGTGCCAGCAGTTTCGACAGGGGAACAGATACGCAGTATTTT. Its translation is CASSFDRGTDTQYF.

This clonotype occurred many times. The chain employs TRBV7-6 and TRBJ1-3, with D unclear. The CDR3 is made up of 15 amino acids. Deletions cut 1 base from V and 0 bases from J, with 7 bases between. CDR1 and CDR2 (germline): SGHVS, FNYEAQ. The CDR3 coding sequence is TGTGCCAGCAGCTTAGTCGGGTCCTCTGGAAACACCATATATTTT. This translates into CASSLVGSSGNTIYF.

This clonotype has just a few counts. The chain joins TRBV27 to TRBJ2-5; 7 bases fit TRBD1. The CDR3 is 14 amino acids. Looked up from germline, CDR1 is MNHEY and CDR2 is SMNVEV (reference sequence). Unmatched junction bases numbered 6, after V lost 6 bases and J lost 2 bases. For the CDR3, the DNA is TGTGCCAGCAGACCGACAGGGCGTCAAGAGACCCAGTACTTC. Translated: CASRPTGRQETQYF.

This clonotype occurred many times. This chain joins TRBV6-1 and TRBJ2-1; 11 bases align to TRBD2. The germline V gene encodes CDR1 MNHNS and CDR2 SASEGT. CDR3 size: 16 residues. V dropped 5 bases and J dropped 1; count of bases not matched to a gene: 4. As DNA, the CDR3 is TGTGCCAGCAGTCCGGGACTAGCGGCTTCCTACAATGAGCAGTTCTTC. This encodes CASSPGLAASYNEQFF.